This T cell receptor (beta chain) was observed in a study of blood T cell repertoires in COVID-19. About the study: The United States, Italy and Spain were the sources of the acute and convalescent COVID-19 samples.

This clone occurred once. Per the germline V gene, CDR1 is KGHSH and CDR2 is LQKENI. Losses at the gene ends were 1 base for V and 1 base for J; bases not matched to a gene: 8. The CDR3 is 18 amino acids. Some clones are missing from TCRdb's copy, which holds only in-frame ones; the method was immunoSEQ multiplex PCR. The profile shows 40,000 to 45,000 clones, roughly nine tenths of them singletons. This sequence joins TRBV18 and TRBJ2-2; TRBD1 matches at 8 bases. The material sequenced was peripheral blood. The sequence came from a man between 50 and 59 years old with active COVID-19. Here the CDR3 DNA reads TGTGCCAGCTCACCACGGACAGGGTTGAAGTTGAACACCGGGGAGCTGTTTTTT. Protein: CASSPRTGLKLNTGELFF.